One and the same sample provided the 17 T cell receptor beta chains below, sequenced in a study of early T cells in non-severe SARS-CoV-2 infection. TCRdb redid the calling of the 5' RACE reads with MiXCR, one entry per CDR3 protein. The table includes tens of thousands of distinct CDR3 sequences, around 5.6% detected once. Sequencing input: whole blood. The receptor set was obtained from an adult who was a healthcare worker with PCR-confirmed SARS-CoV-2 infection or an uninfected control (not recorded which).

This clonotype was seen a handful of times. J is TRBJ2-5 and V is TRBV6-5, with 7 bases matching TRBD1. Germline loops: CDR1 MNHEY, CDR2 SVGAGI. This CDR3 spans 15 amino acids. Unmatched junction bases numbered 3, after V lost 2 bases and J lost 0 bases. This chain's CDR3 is CASSYGTEHQETQYF. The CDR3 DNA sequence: TGTGCCAGCAGTTACGGGACAGAACACCAAGAGACCCAGTACTTC.

The CDR3 protein is CASSQDVGETGDTQYF. CDR3 coding DNA: TGCGCCAGCAGCCAAGATGTGGGGGAGACAGGGGATACGCAGTATTTT. The chain links TRBV4-3 to TRBJ2-3; 7 bases line up with TRBD1. After removal of 0 bases from V and 6 bases from J, the junction contained 9 bases not matched to a gene. The CDR3 is 16 amino acids. Germline V gene sequence: CDR1 LGHNA, CDR2 YSLEER.

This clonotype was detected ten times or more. The CDR3 here is CAISMGIEQYF. The CDR3 nucleotides are TGTGCCATCTCAATGGGTATCGAGCAGTACTTC. The chain couples TRBV6-6 to TRBJ2-7; D is unclear. The V gene's germline CDR1 is MNHNY and CDR2 SVGAGI (reference sequence). This CDR3 has 11 residues. The V end lost 10 bases, the J end lost 6 bases, and 13 bases lay between the germline ends.

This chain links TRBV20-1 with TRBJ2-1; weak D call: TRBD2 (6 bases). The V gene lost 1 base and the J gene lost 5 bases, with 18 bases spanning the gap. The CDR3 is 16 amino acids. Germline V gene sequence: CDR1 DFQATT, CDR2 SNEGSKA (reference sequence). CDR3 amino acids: CSARAPLRGNHNEQFF. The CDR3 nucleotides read TGCAGTGCTAGAGCTCCTCTCCGCGGGAACCACAATGAGCAGTTCTTC.

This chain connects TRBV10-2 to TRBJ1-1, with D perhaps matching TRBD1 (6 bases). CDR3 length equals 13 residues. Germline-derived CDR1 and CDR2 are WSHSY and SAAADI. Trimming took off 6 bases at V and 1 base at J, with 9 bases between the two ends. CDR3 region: CASSMTGNTEAFF. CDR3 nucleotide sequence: TGCGCCAGCAGCATGACAGGGAACACTGAAGCTTTCTTT.

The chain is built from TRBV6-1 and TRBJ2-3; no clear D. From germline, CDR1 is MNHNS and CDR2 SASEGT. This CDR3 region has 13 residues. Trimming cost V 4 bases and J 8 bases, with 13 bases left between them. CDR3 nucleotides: TGTGCCAGCAGTGTAGACAACCGAAGTACGCAGTATTTT. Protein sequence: CASSVDNRSTQYF.

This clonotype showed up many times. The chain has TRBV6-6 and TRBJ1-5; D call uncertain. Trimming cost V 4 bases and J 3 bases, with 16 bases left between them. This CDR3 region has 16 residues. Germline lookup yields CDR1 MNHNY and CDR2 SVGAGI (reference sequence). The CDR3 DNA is TGTGCCAGCAGTTCCCCAGTGGGCAGTTCCAATCAGCCCCAGCATTTT. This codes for CASSSPVGSSNQPQHF.

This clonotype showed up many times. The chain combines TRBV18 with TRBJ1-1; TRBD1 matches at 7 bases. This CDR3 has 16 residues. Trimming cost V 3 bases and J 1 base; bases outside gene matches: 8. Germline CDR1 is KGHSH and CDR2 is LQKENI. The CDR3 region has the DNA TGTGCCAGCTCACCTTCGACCGGGACAGCGAACACTGAAGCTTTCTTT. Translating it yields CASSPSTGTANTEAFF.

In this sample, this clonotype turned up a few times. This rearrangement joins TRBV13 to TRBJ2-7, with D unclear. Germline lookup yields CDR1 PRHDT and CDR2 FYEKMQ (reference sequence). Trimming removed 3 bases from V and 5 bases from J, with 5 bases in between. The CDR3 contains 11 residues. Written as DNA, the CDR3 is TGTGCCAGCAGCTTCTCTCACGAGCAGTACTTC. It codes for CASSFSHEQYF.

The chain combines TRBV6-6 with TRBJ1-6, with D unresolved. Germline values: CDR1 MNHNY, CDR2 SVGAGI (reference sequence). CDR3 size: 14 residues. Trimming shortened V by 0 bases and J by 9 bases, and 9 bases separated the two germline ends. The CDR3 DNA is TGTGCCAGCAGTTACTCCGGAGGTACTTCACCCCTCCACTTT. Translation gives CASSYSGGTSPLHF.

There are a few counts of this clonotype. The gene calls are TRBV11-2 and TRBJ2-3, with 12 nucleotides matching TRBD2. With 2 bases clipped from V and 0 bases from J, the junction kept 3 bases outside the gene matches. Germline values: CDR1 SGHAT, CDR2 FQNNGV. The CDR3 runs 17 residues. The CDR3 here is CASSLRTSGKSTDTQYF. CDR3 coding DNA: TGTGCCAGCAGCTTACGGACTAGCGGGAAAAGCACAGATACGCAGTATTTT. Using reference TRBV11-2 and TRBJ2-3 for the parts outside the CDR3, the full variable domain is EAGVAQSPRYKIIEKRQSVAFWCNPISGHATLYWYQQILGQGPKLLIQFQNNGVVDDSQLPKDRFSAERLKGVDSTLKIQPAKLEDSAVYLCASSLRTSGKSTDTQYFGPGTRLTVL.

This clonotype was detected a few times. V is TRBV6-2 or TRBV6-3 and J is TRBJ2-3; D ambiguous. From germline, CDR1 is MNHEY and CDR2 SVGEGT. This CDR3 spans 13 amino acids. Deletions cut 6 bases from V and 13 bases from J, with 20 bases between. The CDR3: CASSKITAQMEYF. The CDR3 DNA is TGTGCCAGCAGCAAAATTACGGCCCAGATGGAGTATTTT.

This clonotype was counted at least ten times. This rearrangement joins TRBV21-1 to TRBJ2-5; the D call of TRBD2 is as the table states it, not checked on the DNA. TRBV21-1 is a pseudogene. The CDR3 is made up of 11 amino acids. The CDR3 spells CASPSEETQYF. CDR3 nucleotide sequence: TGTGCCAGCCCTAGCGAAGAGACCCAGTACTTC.

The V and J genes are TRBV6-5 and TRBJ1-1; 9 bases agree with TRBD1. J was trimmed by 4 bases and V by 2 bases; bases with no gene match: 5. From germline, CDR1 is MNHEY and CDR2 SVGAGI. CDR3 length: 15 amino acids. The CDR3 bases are TGTGCCAGCAGTTACCTAGGGACAGGGCCCACTGAAGCTTTCTTT. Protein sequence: CASSYLGTGPTEAFF.

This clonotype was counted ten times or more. In DNA, the CDR3 is TGTGCCAGTAGGCGAAGTTCCGGGGAGCTGTTTTTT. It codes for CASRRSSGELFF. The V call is TRBV19, the J call TRBJ2-2; D is undetermined. The germline CDR1 and CDR2 sequences are LNHDA and SQIVND (reference sequence). The length of the CDR3 is 12 residues. V was cut by 6 bases and J by 6 bases, with 8 bases left in between.

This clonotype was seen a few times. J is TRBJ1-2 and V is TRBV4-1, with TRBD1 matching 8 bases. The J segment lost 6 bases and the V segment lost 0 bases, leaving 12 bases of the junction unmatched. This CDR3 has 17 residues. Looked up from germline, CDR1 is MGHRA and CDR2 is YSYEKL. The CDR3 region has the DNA TGCGCCAGCAGCCAAGAGGTCGTCCCAGGGGGCGCGAATGGCTACACCTTC. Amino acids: CASSQEVVPGGANGYTF.

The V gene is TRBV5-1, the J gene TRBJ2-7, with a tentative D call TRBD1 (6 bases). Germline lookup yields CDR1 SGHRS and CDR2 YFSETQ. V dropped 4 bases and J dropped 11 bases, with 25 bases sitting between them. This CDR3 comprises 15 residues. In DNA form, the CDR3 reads TGCGCCAGCAGCCTAGACAGGAACCCCGCAAAAACGGAGTACTTC. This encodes CASSLDRNPAKTEYF.